The 19 T cell receptor beta chains reported below all come from one sample, sequenced in a study of early stage breast cancer tumors. TCRdb keeps only in-frame clones here, not all; method: immunoSEQ multiplex PCR. The sample carries 69,000 or so clones, around 80% recorded once. The sequencing sample was made of blood. These receptors all stem from a person aged 35-55 years with breast cancer.

This chain links TRBV18 with TRBJ1-1; no reliable D call. V was clipped by 6 bases and J by 5 bases, with 13 bases between them. Looked up from germline, CDR1 is KGHSH and CDR2 is LQKENI. The CDR3 has 13 residues. The CDR3 is CASSPPWGTEAFF. The DNA of the CDR3 is TGTGCCAGCTCCCCTCCCTGGGGAACTGAAGCTTTCTTT.

The chain recombines TRBV5-1 with TRBJ2-7; tentative D call: TRBD1 (6 bases). CDR1 is SGHRS and CDR2 is YFSETQ in the germline V gene. This CDR3 contains 13 residues. The germline V and J ends were trimmed by 2 bases and 6 bases, with 12 bases remaining between them. The CDR3 nucleotides are TGCGCCAGCAGCTTTGCAGGGGAAGGCGAGCAGTACTTC. Its translation is CASSFAGEGEQYF.

This clone appeared a few times. This rearrangement joins TRBV7-2 to TRBJ2-1, with D unresolved. Trimming took 1 base from V and 5 from J, leaving 6 bases between them. Looked up from germline, CDR1 is SGHTA and CDR2 is FQGNSA. This CDR3 contains 13 residues. As DNA, the CDR3 is TGTGCCAGCAGCTTAGACTTGAACAATGAGCAGTTCTTC. This sequence encodes CASSLDLNNEQFF.

The rearrangement joins TRBV6-1 to TRBJ2-5; TRBD1 aligns across 10 bases. Germline loops: CDR1 MNHNS, CDR2 SASEGT. V trimming: 6 bases; J trimming: 5 bases; junction bases outside the gene matches: 9. The CDR3 is made up of 15 amino acids. The CDR3 protein is CASRTRDRGGETQYF. CDR3 DNA sequence: TGTGCCAGCAGAACCAGGGACAGGGGAGGGGAGACCCAGTACTTC.

The chain couples TRBV11-2 to TRBJ2-1; D remains unclear. Germline-derived CDR1 and CDR2 are SGHAT and FQNNGV. CDR3 size: 15 residues. Trimming stripped 6 bases from V and 5 bases from J, with 17 bases between. CDR3 sequence (DNA): TGTGCCAGCAGTCACCGACTTGACCCTAACAATGAGCAGTTCTTC. Residues: CASSHRLDPNNEQFF.

This clone was counted a single time. J is TRBJ2-5 and V is TRBV7-2; no clear D. This CDR3 is built from 13 residues. Trimming cost V 5 bases and J 1 base, with 8 bases left between them. Germline-derived CDR1 and CDR2 are SGHTA and FQGNSA. In nucleotides, the CDR3 is TGTGCCAGCAGCCCTAAGGTCCAAGAGACCCAGTACTTC. It encodes CASSPKVQETQYF.

A word on this clone: At the DNA level, this CDR3 is encoded by other sequences in the same sample as well. This chain joins TRBV28 and TRBJ1-3; TRBD1 matches at 7 bases. V lost 2 bases to trimming and J lost 2 bases; unmatched junction nucleotides: 0. Germline loops: CDR1 MDHEN, CDR2 SYDVKM. There are 14 residues in the CDR3. The CDR3 spells CASSLTGAGNTIYF. The CDR3 region has the DNA TGTGCCAGCAGTTTAACAGGGGCTGGAAACACCATATATTTT.

The chain carries TRBV7-9 and TRBJ2-7; 8 bases map to TRBD2. This CDR3 is built from 14 residues. Germline CDR1 reads SEHNR; CDR2 reads FQNEAQ (reference sequence). Trimming removed 4 bases from V and 2 bases from J; junction bases left unmatched: 4. This chain's CDR3 is CASSSPGLAYEQYF. CDR3 in DNA: TGTGCCAGCAGCTCCCCGGGACTAGCCTACGAGCAGTACTTC.

The genes are TRBV5-1 and TRBJ2-7; TRBD1 agrees at 9 bases. CDR3 length: 14 amino acids. Germline loops: CDR1 SGHRS, CDR2 YFSETQ. After removal of 4 bases from V and 3 bases from J, the junction contained 5 bases not matched to a gene. CDR3: CASSKGQGGYEQYF. CDR3 bases: TGCGCCAGCAGCAAGGGACAGGGAGGCTACGAGCAGTACTTC.

The chain combines TRBV6-1 with TRBJ2-7; 9 bases fit TRBD2. V shed 6 bases, J shed 6 bases, and the junction held 6 bases outside the gene matches. The germline V gene has CDR1 MNHNS and CDR2 SASEGT. The CDR3 is made up of 13 amino acids. The CDR3: CASREGLAREQYF. The CDR3, as DNA: TGTGCCAGCAGGGAGGGACTAGCACGCGAGCAGTACTTC.

In DNA form, the CDR3 reads TGTGCCAGTAGTATAGAAAGGGCAGGCCGGGAGCAGTTCTTC. Its translation is CASSIERAGREQFF. This chain links TRBV19 with TRBJ2-1, with D unresolved. V was pared by 0 bases and J by 10 bases, with 13 bases between. There are 14 residues in the CDR3. Germline lookup yields CDR1 LNHDA and CDR2 SQIVND (reference sequence).

The rearrangement links TRBV9 to TRBJ2-4; no clear D. Germline CDR1 reads SGDLS; CDR2 reads YYNGEE. V was pared by 2 bases and J by 0 bases, with 6 bases between. This CDR3 is built from 14 residues. The CDR3 bases are TGTGCCAGCAGCGTTCCTGGAGCCAAAAACATTCAGTACTTC. Translated: CASSVPGAKNIQYF. Supplemented by reference TRBV9 and TRBJ2-4, the full variable domain reads DSGVTQTPKHLITATGQRVTLRCSPRSGDLSVYWYQQSLDQGLQFLIQYYNGEERAKGNILERFSAQQFPDLHSELNLSSLELGDSALYFCASSVPGAKNIQYFGAGTRLSVL.

The chain uses TRBV10-3 and TRBJ1-1, with D possibly matching TRBD1 (6 bases). The CDR3 extends over 11 amino acids. Per germline, CDR1 ENHRY and CDR2 SYGVKD. The ends were cut back, 10 bases at V and 6 bases at J, with 12 bases in the middle. The CDR3 spells CATSQGPEAFF. The CDR3 bases are TGTGCCACTTCACAGGGCCCTGAAGCTTTCTTT.

This clone was found once. The chain links TRBV2 to TRBJ1-1, with TRBD1 identical over 7 bases. CDR3 size: 14 residues. J gave up 1 base and V 4 bases, and 3 bases lay outside the gene matches. The V gene's germline CDR1 is SNHLY and CDR2 FYNNEI. Here the CDR3 DNA reads TGTGCCAGCAGTGTACAGGGGAAGAACACTGAAGCTTTCTTT. It specifies CASSVQGKNTEAFF.

The genes are TRBV5-1 and TRBJ2-5, with D unclear. Per the germline V gene, CDR1 is SGHRS and CDR2 is YFSETQ. The CDR3 is made up of 12 amino acids. V was trimmed by 1 base and J by 5 bases, leaving 6 bases between them. CDR3 residues: CASSLRRETQYF. In nucleotides, the CDR3 is TGCGCCAGCAGCTTGAGGCGGGAGACCCAGTACTTC. Based on the CDR3 plus reference TRBV5-1 and TRBJ2-5, the full variable domain is KAGVTQTPRYLIKTRGQQVTLSCSPISGHRSVSWYQQTPGQGLQFLFEYFSETQRNKGNFPGRFSGRQFSNSRSEMNVSTLELGDSALYLCASSLRRETQYFGPGTRLLVL.

The chain employs TRBV11-1 and TRBJ2-7; no definite D call. Germline CDR1 is SGHAT and CDR2 is FQDESV (reference sequence). V lost 3 bases to trimming and J lost 0 bases, with 6 bases between them. This CDR3 is built from 13 residues. DNA of the CDR3: TGTGCCAGCAGCTTTGAGAGCTCCTACGAGCAGTACTTC. Its translation is CASSFESSYEQYF.

This sequence joins TRBV28 and TRBJ2-3; D is ambiguous. The CDR3 length is 14 residues. The V end was cut by 3 bases, the J end by 1 base, with 8 bases between. From germline, CDR1 is MDHEN and CDR2 SYDVKM. CDR3: CASSFASGTDTQYF. CDR3 DNA sequence: TGTGCCAGCAGTTTCGCGTCAGGCACAGATACGCAGTATTTT.

This chain joins TRBV25-1 and TRBJ2-7; 11 bases line up with TRBD1. CDR3 length: 16 amino acids. The germline V gene encodes CDR1 MGHDK and CDR2 SYGVNS. With 3 bases clipped from V and 1 base from J, the junction kept 5 bases outside the gene matches. The CDR3 DNA is TGTGCCAGCAGTGAGGCCGGGACAGGGGGGTCCTACGAGCAGTACTTC. This gives the protein CASSEAGTGGSYEQYF.

This rearrangement joins TRBV10-3 to TRBJ2-3; 7 bases agree with TRBD1. V lost 6 bases and J lost 0; bases outside the gene matches: 3. Germline V gene lookup returns CDR1 ENHRY and CDR2 SYGVKD. The CDR3 has 14 amino acids. The CDR3 coding sequence is TGTGCCATCAGGGGGACAGCTAGCACAGATACGCAGTATTTT. It is translated as CAIRGTASTDTQYF.